This TCR beta chain was profiled in a study of glioma-infiltrating T cells. Study results and limitations: Patients with low tissue-blood divergence carried a signature set of shared blood CDR3 motifs. Tissue-blood divergence was below expectation in non-neoplastic patients, above in gliomas.

The iRepertoire nested amplicon-rescue multiplex PCR amplified TCR alpha and beta CDR3s from RNA. One entry per CDR3 protein results from TCRdb running MiXCR on the multiplex PCR reads. The sample holds 400,000 or so distinct CDR3 sequences, about two fifths seen once. Concerning this clonotype itself: The antigen remains undetermined.

The germline gives CDR1 DFQATT, CDR2 SNEGSKA (reference sequence). V lost 4 bases, J lost 1 base, and 10 bases lay in between. The CDR3 length is 13 residues. Input material: glioma tissue, nonneoplastic brain tissue, or PBMCs (not recorded which). This sequence joins TRBV20-1 and TRBJ1-1, with D uncertain. The origin of this receptor is a human donor with low-grade glioma or glioblastoma, undergoing nonglioma brain surgery, or in good health (not recorded which). CDR3 DNA sequence: TGCAGTGCTATAGATCGACAGAACACTGAAGCTTTCTTT. Protein sequence: CSAIDRQNTEAFF.